The rows below give T cell receptor beta chains drawn from one sample of a study of blood T cell repertoires in COVID-19. Profiling relied on immunoSEQ multiplex PCR, and the TCRdb table lists in-frame clones only, not all of them. Of about 260,000 clones in the sample, about 87% were seen once. Sequenced sample: PBMCs or T cells enriched from blood (not recorded which). The origin of the receptors is a woman between 45 and 60 years old who had recovered from COVID-19. Both conserved end residues are part of each CDR3. The order of the fields is clone size, V gene, J gene, D gene, CDR3 DNA, CDR3 protein. D genes are given only for firm matches. Rows may omit the clone size; those that give it use once, few, many or a size class.

>.|TRBV4-2|TRBJ2-1|TRBD2
TGTGCCAGCAGCCAAGACGCGGGAGGGGGGTACAATGAGCAGTTCTTC
CASSQDAGGGYNEQFF
>.|TRBV9|TRBJ2-2|.
TGTGCCAGCAGCGTAGAGTTACGAGCCGGGGAGCTGTTTTTT
CASSVELRAGELFF
>once|TRBV3-1/TRBV3-2|TRBJ2-3|.
TGTGCCAGCAGCCAAGTTGCTAGCGCCACAGATACGCAGTATTTT
CASSQVASATDTQYF
>once|TRBV27|TRBJ1-5|.
TGTGCCAGCAGTTTAGCCAGGGGCACGAGGGGCAATCAGCCCCAGCATTTT
CASSLARGTRGNQPQHF
>.|TRBV7-9|TRBJ2-3|.
TGTGCCAGCAGCTTCCTTACAGGGCCTGGAGATACGCAGTATTTT
CASSFLTGPGDTQYF
>.|TRBV28|TRBJ2-5|.
TGTGCCAGCAGTTTACAGGGGGAGACCCAGTACTTC
CASSLQGETQYF
>few|TRBV27|TRBJ2-7|.
TGTGCCAGCAGTTTTCGCGGAGGGCCGAGAAACGAGCAGTACTTC
CASSFRGGPRNEQYF
>few|TRBV18|TRBJ2-2|.
TGTGCCAGCTCACCGACCGCGTCCAGGACCGGGGAGCTGTTTTTT
CASSPTASRTGELFF
>.|TRBV11-3|TRBJ2-1|.
TGTGCCAGCAGCTTAGATCTTACCAGCTACAATGAGCAGTTCTTC
CASSLDLTSYNEQFF
>.|TRBV9|TRBJ2-1|TRBD2
TGTGCCAGCAGCGTAGAGGCGGGAGCAGGCAATGAGCAGTTCTTC
CASSVEAGAGNEQFF
>.|TRBV7-9|TRBJ1-3|.
TGTGCCAGCAGCCCTCAGGGGCTCCGCTCTGGAAACACCATATATTTT
CASSPQGLRSGNTIYF
>.|TRBV29-1|TRBJ2-7|.
TGCAGCGTTGTCGCCCAGGGCGTTGCTTACGAGCAGTACTTC
CSVVAQGVAYEQYF
>few|TRBV9|TRBJ2-2|TRBD2
TGTGCCAGCAGCGTAGTCGAAGCGGGGGCCACCGGGGAGCTGTTTTTT
CASSVVEAGATGELFF
>.|TRBV2|TRBJ2-5|TRBD2
TGTGCCAGCACGCGGGAGGCAGAGACCCAGTACTTC
CASTREAETQYF
>.|TRBV4-3|TRBJ1-1|.
TGCGCCAGCAGCCAAGATTACGGGATCACTGAAGCTTTCTTT
CASSQDYGITEAFF
>.|TRBV2|TRBJ2-5|TRBD2
TGTGCCAGCAGTGTTCAACGCGGGAGTGGGGAGACCCAGTACTTC
CASSVQRGSGETQYF
>.|TRBV12-3/TRBV12-4|TRBJ2-7|TRBD1
TGTGCCACAGGACAGGGCAAGCACGAGCAGTACTTC
CATGQGKHEQYF
>.|TRBV5-4|TRBJ1-1|.
TGTGCCAGCAGTTCCAACAGGAACACTGAAGCTTTCTTT
CASSSNRNTEAFF
>.|TRBV2|TRBJ2-2|TRBD2
TGTGCCAGCAGACAGGGACTAGCGGGAGAGGGCGGGGAGCTGTTTTTT
CASRQGLAGEGGELFF
>.|TRBV5-1|TRBJ1-4|.
TGCGCCAGCAGCGCCGAGGCAGGGGCTAATGAAAAACTGTTTTTT
CASSAEAGANEKLFF
>.|TRBV7-2|TRBJ2-7|TRBD2
TGTGCCAGCAGCTTAGAGAGAGCGGGAACTAAACACTTC
CASSLERAGTKHF
>.|TRBV19|TRBJ1-5|TRBD1
TGTGCCAGTAGAACCTCCGGGACAGGGCCCTATAGCAATCAGCCCCAGCATTTT
CASRTSGTGPYSNQPQHF
>.|TRBV18|TRBJ2-1|TRBD2
TGTGCCAGCTCACCGGTAGTGACTAGCGGGAAAAATGAGCAGTTCTTC
CASSPVVTSGKNEQFF
>.|TRBV7-9|TRBJ1-4|.
TGTGCCAGCAGCTTAGATTCGGGCAGGGTTAATGAAAAACTGTTTTTT
CASSLDSGRVNEKLFF
>once|TRBV27|TRBJ1-5|.
TGTGCCAGCAGTTTATCCCCGGACAGTCTTAATCAGCCCCAGCATTTT
CASSLSPDSLNQPQHF
>.|TRBV30|TRBJ2-1|TRBD1
TGTGCCTGGAGTGTGAACAGGGGGCGGTACAATGAGCAGTTCTTC
CAWSVNRGRYNEQFF
>.|TRBV19|TRBJ1-1|TRBD1
TGTGCCAGTAGTCCCCGGACAGGTAGGAACACTGAAGCTTTCTTT
CASSPRTGRNTEAFF
>.|TRBV15|TRBJ2-3|TRBD2
TGTGCCACCAGCAGAGATTTATTGCCTAGCGGGACAGATACGCAGTATTTT
CATSRDLLPSGTDTQYF
>.|TRBV7-6|TRBJ1-1|TRBD1
TGTGCCAGCGCGACAGGGGCCTCGAACACTGAAGCTTTCTTT
CASATGASNTEAFF
>.|TRBV5-4|TRBJ2-3|TRBD1
TGTGCCAGCAGTCCGGGACAGAACACAGATACGCAGTATTTT
CASSPGQNTDTQYF
>.|TRBV4-2|TRBJ1-4|TRBD1
TGTGCCAGCAGCCAAGAGACAGGGGAGGCAAAACTGTTTTTT
CASSQETGEAKLFF
>.|TRBV28|TRBJ1-4|TRBD1
TGTGCCAGCAGTTTTCGGCAGGGGGCGGGTAATGAAAAACTGTTTTTT
CASSFRQGAGNEKLFF
>few|TRBV5-1|TRBJ1-2|TRBD1
TGCGCCAGCAGCCCGACGGCCGGGACAGCAACAAACTATGGCTACACCTTC
CASSPTAGTATNYGYTF
>.|TRBV30|TRBJ2-3|TRBD2
TGTGCCTGGACCGTAGGGGCTAGCGGGCCCCGAGATACGCAGTATTTT
CAWTVGASGPRDTQYF
>.|TRBV6-2/TRBV6-3|TRBJ1-5|TRBD1
TGTGCCAGCAGTAGAGACAGGGGGAACAATCAGCCCCAGCATTTT
CASSRDRGNNQPQHF
>.|TRBV19|TRBJ1-5|TRBD1
TGTGCCACCCGAGACAGGGGGAATCAGCCCCAGCATTTT
CATRDRGNQPQHF
>.|TRBV6-5|TRBJ2-5|.
TGTGCCAGCAGTGACTCGAGCCAAGAGACCCAGTACTTC
CASSDSSQETQYF
>.|TRBV18|TRBJ1-1|.
TGTGCCAGCTCACCAATTTCGACAGGTCTAGATGAAGCTTTCTTT
CASSPISTGLDEAFF
>.|TRBV7-2|TRBJ1-4|.
TGTGCCAGCAGCTTAGACGCGCGGCGAGATGAAAAACTGTTTTTT
CASSLDARRDEKLFF
>once|TRBV6-6|TRBJ2-1|TRBD1
TGTGCCAGCAGTGCACACCAACAGGGGGTTGGTGAGCAGTTCTTC
CASSAHQQGVGEQFF
>.|TRBV3-1/TRBV3-2|TRBJ2-2|.
TGTGCCAGCAGCCAACTCCGGGGTCTCGGCGGTACCGGGGAGCTGTTTTTT
CASSQLRGLGGTGELFF
>once|TRBV27|TRBJ1-2|.
TGTGCCAGCAGACCCAACAATCAGGGTACCGGCTACACCTTC
CASRPNNQGTGYTF
>.|TRBV6-4|TRBJ2-3|.
TGTGCCAGCAGCAGGGAACTGACAGATACGCAGTATTTT
CASSRELTDTQYF
>.|TRBV25-1|TRBJ1-5|TRBD1
TGTGCCAGCAGTCCCCGGGACAGGGGCCGCAATCAGCCCCAGCATTTT
CASSPRDRGRNQPQHF
>.|TRBV5-4|TRBJ1-6|.
TGTGCCAGCAGCTTGGGCGGCAGGGGCGATTCACCCCTCCACTTT
CASSLGGRGDSPLHF
>.|TRBV3-1/TRBV3-2|TRBJ1-5|TRBD1
TGTGCCAGCAGCCAGGCGACAGGGACTCAGCCCCAGCATTTT
CASSQATGTQPQHF
>.|TRBV4-2|TRBJ2-4|TRBD2
TGTGCCAGCAGCCCGGGAGGAGGAGGCGTAGGAAACATTCAGTACTTC
CASSPGGGGVGNIQYF
>.|TRBV18|TRBJ1-1|.
TGTGCCAGCTCACCAGAGGCCTCACGGAACACTGAAGCTTTCTTT
CASSPEASRNTEAFF
>.|TRBV9|TRBJ2-5|.
TGTGCCAGCAGCGTACACGGAGAGTACCAAGAGACCCAGTACTTC
CASSVHGEYQETQYF
>.|TRBV20-1|TRBJ1-2|.
TGCAGTGCTAGTCCGGACTTCTTGAGTGAAGGCTACACCTTC
CSASPDFLSEGYTF
>.|TRBV6-4|TRBJ1-2|.
TGTGCCAGCAGGGAGAGGGCAGAACCTAACTATGGCTACACCTTC
CASRERAEPNYGYTF
>.|TRBV5-4|TRBJ1-5|.
TGTGCCAGCAGCTCTAATACGGATCAGCCCCAGCATTTT
CASSSNTDQPQHF
>.|TRBV2|TRBJ2-7|.
TGTGCCAGCAGGGAGGGGTCGGTCGGACTCCACGAGCAGTACTTC
CASREGSVGLHEQYF
>.|TRBV6-6|TRBJ1-2|.
TGTGCCAGCAGTAAAACCAGGGGAACCTATGGCTACACCTTC
CASSKTRGTYGYTF
>.|TRBV24-1|TRBJ2-5|.
TGTGCCACCGAGGCGGGGTGGGGGACCCAGTACTTC
CATEAGWGTQYF
>.|TRBV30|TRBJ2-1|.
TGTGCTTGGCCAATTTGTGAGCAGTTCTTC
CAWPICEQFF
>few|TRBV14|TRBJ1-1|TRBD1
TGTGCCAGCAGCCTGACAGGGAGACACACTGAAGCTTTCTTT
CASSLTGRHTEAFF
>.|TRBV30|TRBJ1-5|.
TGTGCCTGGAGTAACAGGGCGCATCAGCCCCAGCATTTT
CAWSNRAHQPQHF